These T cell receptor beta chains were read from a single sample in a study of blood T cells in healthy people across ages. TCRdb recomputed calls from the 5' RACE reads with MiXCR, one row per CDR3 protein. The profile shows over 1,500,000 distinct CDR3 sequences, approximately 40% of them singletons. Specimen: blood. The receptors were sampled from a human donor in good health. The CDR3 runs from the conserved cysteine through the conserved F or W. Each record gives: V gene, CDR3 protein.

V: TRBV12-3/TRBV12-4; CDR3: CASSPFSGQVKSYGQYF
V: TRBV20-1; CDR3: CSATSWLADQETQYF
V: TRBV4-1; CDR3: CASSQPLGTKSTEAFF
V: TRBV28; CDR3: CASIGGLGIDTQYF
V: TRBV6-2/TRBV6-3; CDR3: CASRPPGGSYNEQFF
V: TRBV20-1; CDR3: CSALSGQGRVSYEQYF
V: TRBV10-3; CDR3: CAITPSGGIHNEQFF
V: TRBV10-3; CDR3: CAISGTGGRVTDTQYF
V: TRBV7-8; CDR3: CASSSTYIDGTMQETQYF
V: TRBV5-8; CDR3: CASTPRWDRASYGYTF
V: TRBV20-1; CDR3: CSARVTGGETQYF
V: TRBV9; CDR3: CASSVSGSGLHNEQFF
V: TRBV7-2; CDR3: CASSSQEGGGNNEQFF
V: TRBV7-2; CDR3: CASSPSRSENEQFF
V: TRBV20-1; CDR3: CSAPRRGLPYEQYF
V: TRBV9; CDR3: CASSVELFGGNTEAFF
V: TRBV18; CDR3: CASSPIQGFHEQFF
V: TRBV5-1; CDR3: CASSLGRGSDDEQFF
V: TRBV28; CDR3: CASSFYQGEKLFF
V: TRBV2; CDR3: CASTLGLQSSYNEQFF
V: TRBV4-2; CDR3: CASSPLESRLQPQHF
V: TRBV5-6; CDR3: CASSLDSLHYGHTF
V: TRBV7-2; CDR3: CAGSLAYEQFF
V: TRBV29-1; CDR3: CSVAPGLAYNEQFF
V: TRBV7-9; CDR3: CASSLSGYSSYEQYF
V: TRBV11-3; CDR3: CASSLVFRQGNEQFF
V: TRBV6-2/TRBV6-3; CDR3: CASSYSRWGIQYF
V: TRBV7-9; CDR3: CASSSSWGPALEQYF
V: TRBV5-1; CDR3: CASSLDGSSNYGYTF
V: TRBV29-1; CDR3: CSVELVGGVYEQYF
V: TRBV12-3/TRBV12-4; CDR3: CASSRQGLNQETQYF
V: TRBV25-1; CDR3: CASSEYDIETQYF
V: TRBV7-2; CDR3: CASSSTSRGPGEQFF
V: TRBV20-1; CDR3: CTAPGDRGYNEQFF
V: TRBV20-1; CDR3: CSARRQGASRTEAFF
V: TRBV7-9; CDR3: CASSWGPRQFF
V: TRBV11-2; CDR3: CASSFWTSGLQQGTQYF
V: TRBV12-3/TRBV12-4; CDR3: CASSRQDYDSEQYF
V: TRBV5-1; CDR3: CASSSPRESGGYGYTF
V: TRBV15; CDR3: CATGTHSQAEQYF
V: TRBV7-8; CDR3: CASSPSWDSSYEQYF
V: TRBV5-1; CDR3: CASSLNGEFWFF
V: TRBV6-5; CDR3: CASRTGVRLGYTF
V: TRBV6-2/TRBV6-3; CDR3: CASSQTKQGRYEQFF
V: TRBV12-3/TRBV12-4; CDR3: CASSQTSAGETQYF
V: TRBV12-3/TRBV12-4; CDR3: CASNKLNTEAFF
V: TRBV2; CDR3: CASSEGAILLETQYF
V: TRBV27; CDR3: CASSLYFPGQSSGANVLTF
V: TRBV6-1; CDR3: CASKEAGGYGYTF
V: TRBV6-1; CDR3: CASRATITDGYTF
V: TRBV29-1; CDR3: CSADRENTEAFF
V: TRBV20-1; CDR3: CSANRLAGGQGDTQYF
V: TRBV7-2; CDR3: CASSLVGTRADTQYF